This TCR beta chain was obtained from a study of identical twins. One entry per CDR3 protein, called by TCRdb with MiXCR from the 5' RACE reads. In the table there are hundreds of thousands of distinct CDR3 sequences, over 15% of which are singletons. Concerning this clonotype: As yet, its antigen is unknown.

V was shortened by 7 bases and J by 0 bases, with 7 bases between the two germline ends. Looked up from germline, CDR1 is ENHRY and CDR2 is SYGVKD. CDR3 size: 13 residues. General study results and limits: The study found weaker excess twin sharing in beta out-of-frame sequences. When twins shared out-of-frame alpha sequences, those sequences had excess low generation probability.

These same data were also listed under a study on T cells expressing NK-cell markers.

The source is a woman aged 18-29 years in good health. V gene TRBV10-3 combines with J gene TRBJ2-1; D is ambiguous. Sequenced input: PBMCs. The CDR3: CAITDRSYNEQFF. The CDR3 DNA sequence: TGTGCCATCACAGATCGCTCCTACAATGAGCAGTTCTTC.